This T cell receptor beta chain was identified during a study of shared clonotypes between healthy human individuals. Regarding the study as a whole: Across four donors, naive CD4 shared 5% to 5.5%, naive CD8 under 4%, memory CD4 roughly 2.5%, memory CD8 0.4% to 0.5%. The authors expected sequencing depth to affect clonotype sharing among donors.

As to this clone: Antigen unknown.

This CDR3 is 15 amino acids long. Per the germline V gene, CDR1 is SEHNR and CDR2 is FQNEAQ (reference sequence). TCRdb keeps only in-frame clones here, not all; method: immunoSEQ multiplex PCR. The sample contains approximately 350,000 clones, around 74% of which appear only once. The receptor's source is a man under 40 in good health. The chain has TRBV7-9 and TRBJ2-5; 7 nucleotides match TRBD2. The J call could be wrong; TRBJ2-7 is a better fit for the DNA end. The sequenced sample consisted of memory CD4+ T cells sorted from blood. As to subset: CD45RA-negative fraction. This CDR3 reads CASRQGSGGGYEQYF. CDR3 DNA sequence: TGTGCCAGCAGGCAAGGTTCGGGAGGAGGTTACGAGCAGTACTTC.